This paragraph covers one TCR beta chain sequence. This entry belongs to a study of human T cells and chemical hapten exposure. About the research overall: In the sensitization step, 2% DPC was placed on approximately 2 cm by approximately 2 cm of upper inner arm skin.

TCRdb reanalysed the RACE reads using MiXCR and keeps one entry per CDR3 protein. In the table there are some 180,000 distinct CDR3 sequences, 20% to 25% of which are singletons. As to time point: patch test 1, 2 weeks after DPC sensitization. As for treatment: therapeutic diphenylcyclopropenone sensitization with weekly scalp DPC. Those who donated were patients with alopecia, 18 to 70 years of age, and suitable for DPC. The V gene lost 1 base and the J gene lost 8 bases, with 5 bases spanning the gap. The CDR3 extends over 12 amino acids. Germline V lookup: CDR1 SGHAT, CDR2 FQNNGV. The clonotype originates from a woman aged 45-59 years with alopecia areata. Some clones in this sample may be carry-over from other donors' samples. The sequencing here drew on whole blood, taken in connection with sensitization to the hapten diphenylcyclopropenone (DPC). The chain has TRBV11-2 and TRBJ1-4; D gene ambiguous. DNA for the CDR3: TGTGCCAGCAGCTTAGTGCAAGAAAAACTGTTTTTT. It is translated as CASSLVQEKLFF.